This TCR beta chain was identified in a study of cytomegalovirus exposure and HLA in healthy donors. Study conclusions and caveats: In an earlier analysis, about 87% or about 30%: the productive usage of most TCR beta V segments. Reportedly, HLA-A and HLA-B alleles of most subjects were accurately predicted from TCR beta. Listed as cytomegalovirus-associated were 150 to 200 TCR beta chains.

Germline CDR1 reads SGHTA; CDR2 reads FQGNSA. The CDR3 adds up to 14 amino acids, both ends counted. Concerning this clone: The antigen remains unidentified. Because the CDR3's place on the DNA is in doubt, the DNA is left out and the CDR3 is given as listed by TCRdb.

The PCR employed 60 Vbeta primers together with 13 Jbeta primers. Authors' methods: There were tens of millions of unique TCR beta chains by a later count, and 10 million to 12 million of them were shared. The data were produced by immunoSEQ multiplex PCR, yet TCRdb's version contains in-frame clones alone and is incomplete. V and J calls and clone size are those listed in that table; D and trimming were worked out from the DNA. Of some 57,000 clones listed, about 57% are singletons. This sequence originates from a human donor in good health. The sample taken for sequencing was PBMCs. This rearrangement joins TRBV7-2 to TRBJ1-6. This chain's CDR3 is CASSRRAGEGPLHF.